The table lists the clone carrying this TCR beta chain with many counts. The target antigen is unknown. This entry comes from a study of early T cells in non-severe SARS-CoV-2 infection. Study outcomes and limitations: Anti-spike CD8 responses were favored by VDJdb matching, which missed private and CD4 specificities.

TCRdb passed the 5' RACE reads through MiXCR, listing each CDR3 protein once. The table includes approximately 76,000 distinct CDR3 sequences, about 11% detected once. Trimming took 3 bases from V and 3 from J; bases not matched to a gene: 1. This CDR3 comprises 14 residues. Germline V gives CDR1 SEHNR, CDR2 FQNEAQ (reference sequence). The clonotype originates from an adult who was a healthcare worker with PCR-confirmed SARS-CoV-2 infection or an uninfected control (not recorded which). Sequencing was performed on whole blood. This chain links TRBV7-9 with TRBJ1-4, with 7 bases identical to TRBD1. The CDR3 reads CASSFQGANEKLFF. CDR3 sequence (DNA): TGTGCCAGCAGCTTCCAGGGGGCTAATGAAAAACTGTTTTTT.